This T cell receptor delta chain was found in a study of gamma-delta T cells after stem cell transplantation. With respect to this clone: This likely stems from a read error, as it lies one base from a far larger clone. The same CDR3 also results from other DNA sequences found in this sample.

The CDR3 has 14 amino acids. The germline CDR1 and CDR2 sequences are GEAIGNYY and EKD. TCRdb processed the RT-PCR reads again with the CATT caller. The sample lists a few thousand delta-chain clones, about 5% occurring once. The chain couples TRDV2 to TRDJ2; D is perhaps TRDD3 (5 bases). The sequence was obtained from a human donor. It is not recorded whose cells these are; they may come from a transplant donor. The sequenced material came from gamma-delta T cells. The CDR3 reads CACDTWGMTAQLFF. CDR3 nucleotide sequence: TGTGCCTGTGACACTTGGGGAATGACAGCACAGCTCTTCTTT.